This TCR beta chain is from a study of tumor and adjacent non-tumor tissue in lung cancer. With respect to this clonotype: Its target is unknown. Mismatch with germline at one junction end may stem from a read error.

The template was RNA from unsorted bulk tissue. The normal lung tissue was taken more than 3 cm from the tumor edge. Between August and November 2014, newly diagnosed, chemotherapy-naive lung cancer patients underwent thoracic surgery in China. Study results and caveats: TCR diversity was significantly greater in tumor than normal lung tissue.

The CDR3 spans 15 residues. TCRbeta libraries were built with three rounds of nested PCR, modified from ARM-PCR. MiXCR, applied by TCRdb to the multiplex PCR reads, yields one record per CDR3 protein. The profile covers roughly 70,000 distinct CDR3 sequences, with about two thirds appearing a single time and roughly 25% taken by the ten largest. The gene calls are TRBV12-3 or TRBV12-4 and TRBJ2-7; a possible D gene is TRBD1 (6 bases). The receptor was derived from a woman in her forties or fifties with non-small cell lung cancer. The material sequenced was distant non-tumor lung tissue. The chain's CDR3 is CANSTDGTQTNKQYF. CDR3 in DNA: TGTGCCAACAGTACGGACGGGACACAGACTAACAAGCAGTACTTC.